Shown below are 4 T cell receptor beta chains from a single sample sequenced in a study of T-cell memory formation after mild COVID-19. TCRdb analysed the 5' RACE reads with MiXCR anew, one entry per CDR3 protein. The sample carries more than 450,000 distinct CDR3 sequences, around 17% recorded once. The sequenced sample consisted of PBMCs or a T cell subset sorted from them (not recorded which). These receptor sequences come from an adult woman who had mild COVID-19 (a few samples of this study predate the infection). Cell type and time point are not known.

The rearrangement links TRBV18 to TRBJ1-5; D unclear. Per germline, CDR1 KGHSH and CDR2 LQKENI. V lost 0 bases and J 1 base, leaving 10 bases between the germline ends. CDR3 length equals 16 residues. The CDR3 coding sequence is TGTGCCAGCTCACCACCCATGTCGGGAAGCAATCAGCCCCAGCATTTT. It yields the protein CASSPPMSGSNQPQHF.

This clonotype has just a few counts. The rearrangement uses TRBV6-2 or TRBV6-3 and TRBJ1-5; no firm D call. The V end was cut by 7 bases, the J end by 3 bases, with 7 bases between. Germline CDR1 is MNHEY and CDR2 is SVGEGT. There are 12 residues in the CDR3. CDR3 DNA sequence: TGTGCCAGCAAGCGTAACAATCAGCCCCAGCATTTT. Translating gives CASKRNNQPQHF.

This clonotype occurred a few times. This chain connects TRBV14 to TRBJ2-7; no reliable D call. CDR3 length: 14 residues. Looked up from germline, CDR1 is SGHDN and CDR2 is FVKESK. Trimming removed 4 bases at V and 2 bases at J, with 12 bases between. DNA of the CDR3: TGTGCCAGCAGCCTACGGACGGTAGCCTACGAGCAGTACTTC. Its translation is CASSLRTVAYEQYF. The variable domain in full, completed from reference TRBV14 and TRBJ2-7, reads EAGVTQFPSHSVIEKGQTVTLRCDPISGHDNLYWYRRVMGKEIKFLLHFVKESKQDESGMPNNRFLAERTGGTYSTLKVQPAELEDSGVYFCASSLRTVAYEQYFGPGTRLTVT.

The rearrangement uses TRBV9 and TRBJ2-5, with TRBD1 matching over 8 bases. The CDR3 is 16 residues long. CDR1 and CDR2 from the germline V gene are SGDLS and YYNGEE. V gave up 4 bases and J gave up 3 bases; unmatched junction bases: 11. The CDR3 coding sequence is TGTGCCAGCAGCCCGGGGAGTCGGACAGGGAAAGAGACCCAGTACTTC. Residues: CASSPGSRTGKETQYF.